This entry features one T cell receptor (gamma chain) sequence. This specimen comes from a study of gamma-delta chains in newborns, infants, children. Study details: Microbial exposure reportedly drives polyclonal innate γδ T cell expansion after birth.

TCRdb reanalyzed the reads using CATT. The table includes 3,000 to 4,500 gamma-chain clones, roughly two thirds detected once. CDR1 is GITISATS and CDR2 is ISYDGTV in the germline V gene (reference sequence). The V segment lost 5 bases and the J segment 7 bases; nucleotides outside the gene matches: 26. CDR3 length: 18 residues. The rearrangement uses TRGV9 and TRGJ1 or TRGJ2. As TCRdb names no J gene, one was assigned here on the basis of a DNA match to germline. The origin of this receptor is a child who was a newborn, infant or young child, either healthy, febrile or measles-vaccinated (not recorded which). The sample taken for sequencing was blood. The CDR3 loop is CALWGALRFCGWGYKKLF. DNA for the CDR3: TGTGCCTTGTGGGGGGCCCTCCGATTTTGCGGTTGGGGATATAAGAAACTCTTT.